Listed here are 30 T cell receptor beta chains from one sample, sequenced in a study of T cell clones after liver transplantation. Profiled with immunoSEQ multiplex PCR; TCRdb holds only in-frame clones, not every one. This table holds some 110,000 clones, 75% to 90% found once. Material: CD4+ T cells from blood, obtained before liver transplant. These receptors were collected from a human donor who received a liver transplant.

CDR3 sequence reads: CASRTGGRSNQPQHF. CDR3 sequence (DNA): TGTGCCAGCAGGACAGGGGGAAGGAGCAATCAGCCCCAGCATTTT. V usage is TRBV2 and J usage is TRBJ1-5; 9 bases align to TRBD1. The CDR3 runs to 15 residues. The germline gives CDR1 SNHLY, CDR2 FYNNEI. V was clipped by 6 bases and J by 1 base; unmatched bases: 4.

V and J are TRBV11-2 and TRBJ2-2; D is unclear. CDR1 is SGHAT, CDR2 FQNNGV, per germline. The CDR3 has 15 residues. Between the trimmed V and J ends, which lost 4 bases and 6 bases, there was a span of 15 bases. The CDR3 bases are TGTGCCAGCAGCTCAAGGGCAGGTTCTCCCGGGGAGCTGTTTTTT. Translation: CASSSRAGSPGELFF.

The genes are TRBV10-3 and TRBJ1-1; D unresolved. The CDR3 spans 14 residues. Germline assignment: CDR1 ENHRY and CDR2 SYGVKD. V lost 2 bases, J lost 1 base, and 8 bases lay in between. The CDR3 DNA is TGTGCCATCAGTGAGGGGCAAAAGAACACTGAAGCTTTCTTT. It specifies CAISEGQKNTEAFF.

In DNA form, the CDR3 reads TGTGCCATCAAGGGGGGGACAGGGGCAGATACGCAGTATTTT. As protein: CAIKGGTGADTQYF. The V and J genes are TRBV6-5 and TRBJ2-3; 10 nucleotides line up with TRBD1. The CDR3 has 14 amino acids. V shed 10 bases, J shed 4 bases, and the junction held 8 bases outside the gene matches. The germline CDR1 and CDR2 sequences are MNHEY and SVGAGI.

Here the CDR3 reads CASSAGLAGTDTQYF. In DNA form, the CDR3 reads TGTGCCAGCAGCGCCGGACTAGCGGGGACAGATACGCAGTATTTT. V and J are TRBV9 and TRBJ2-3, with 12 bases matching TRBD2. With 3 bases clipped from V and 3 bases from J, the junction kept 2 bases outside the gene matches. Looked up from germline, CDR1 is SGDLS and CDR2 is YYNGEE. The CDR3 sequence is 15 residues long.

This clone was found once. This chain links TRBV2 with TRBJ2-5; TRBD1 agrees at 9 bases. The CDR3 is 14 amino acids. The germline V gene encodes CDR1 SNHLY and CDR2 FYNNEI. Trimming at V came to 7 bases and at J to 5 bases, leaving 8 bases not matched to a gene. The CDR3 here is CASNKDRGRETQYF. CDR3 bases: TGTGCCAGCAATAAGGACAGGGGCCGGGAGACCCAGTACTTC.

J is TRBJ1-1 and V is TRBV11-2, with D tentatively TRBD1 (6 bases). The CDR3 runs 12 residues. V was clipped by 5 bases and J by 10 bases, with 14 bases between them. Germline values: CDR1 SGHAT, CDR2 FQNNGV. In DNA, the CDR3 is TGTGCCAGCAGCCCGACAGGATTTGCAGCTTTCTTT. Translating it yields CASSPTGFAAFF.

This clone was counted only a few times. The rearrangement links TRBV19 to TRBJ1-5, with D tentatively TRBD1 (6 bases). Germline assignment: CDR1 LNHDA and CDR2 SQIVND (reference sequence). This CDR3 has 16 amino acids. V was pared by 3 bases and J by 5 bases, with 17 bases between. The CDR3 region is CASSMGQLIRDQPQHF. DNA for the CDR3: TGTGCCAGTAGTATGGGACAACTAATCCGGGATCAGCCCCAGCATTTT.

V and J are TRBV19 and TRBJ2-4; D gene ambiguous. Germline values: CDR1 LNHDA, CDR2 SQIVND (reference sequence). V dropped 3 bases and J dropped 0 bases, with 15 bases sitting between them. CDR3 length: 17 amino acids. CDR3 protein: CASSMRGVSEAKNIQYF. For the CDR3, the DNA is TGTGCCAGTAGTATGAGAGGTGTCTCTGAAGCCAAAAACATTCAGTACTTC.

The chain recombines TRBV2 with TRBJ2-6; weak D call: TRBD2 (5 bases). The CDR3 spans 15 residues. The germline V gene has CDR1 SNHLY and CDR2 FYNNEI. V was trimmed by 4 bases and J by 0 bases, leaving 7 bases between them. The CDR3 DNA is TGTGCCAGCAGTGTAGCGCGCTCTGGGGCCAACGTCCTGACTTTC. This gives the protein CASSVARSGANVLTF. The full variable domain, completed using reference TRBV2 and TRBJ2-6, is EPEVTQTPSHQVTQMGQEVILRCVPISNHLYFYWYRQILGQKVEFLVSFYNNEISEKSEIFDDQFSVERPDGSNFTLKIRSTKLEDSAMYFCASSVARSGANVLTFGAGSRLTVL.

The chain has TRBV4-2 and TRBJ1-1; no clear D. V lost 0 bases to trimming and J lost 0 bases, with 8 bases between them. The CDR3 has 15 residues. Germline V gene data show CDR1 as LGHNA and CDR2 as YNFKEQ. The chain's CDR3 is CASSQDRGLNTEAFF. The DNA of the CDR3 is TGTGCCAGCAGCCAAGATCGGGGATTGAACACTGAAGCTTTCTTT.

V gene TRBV7-2 combines with J gene TRBJ2-1, with D possibly being TRBD1 or TRBD2 (6 bases each). Germline assignment: CDR1 SGHTA and CDR2 FQGNSA. Trimming left V 5 bases short and J 3 bases short, with 11 bases between. The CDR3 runs 14 residues. This CDR3 is CASSQQGLYNEQFF. The CDR3 nucleotides are TGTGCCAGCAGCCAACAGGGACTCTACAATGAGCAGTTCTTC. Drawing the rest from reference TRBV7-2 and TRBJ2-1, the complete variable domain is GAGVSQSPSNKVTEKGKDVELRCDPISGHTALYWYRQSLGQGLEFLIYFQGNSAPDKSGLPSDRFSAERTGGSVSTLTIQRTQQEDSAVYLCASSQQGLYNEQFFGPGTRLTVL.

The chain employs TRBV2 and TRBJ2-1; no clear D. The CDR3 has 14 residues. Between the trimmed V and J ends, which lost 5 bases and 9 bases, there was a span of 17 bases. Germline CDR1 reads SNHLY; CDR2 reads FYNNEI. In DNA, the CDR3 is TGTGCCAGCAGTTTAAGCGAAAGGGTCGGTGAGCAGTTCTTC. The encoded protein is CASSLSERVGEQFF. Using reference TRBV2 and TRBJ2-1 for the parts outside the CDR3, the full variable domain is EPEVTQTPSHQVTQMGQEVILRCVPISNHLYFYWYRQILGQKVEFLVSFYNNEISEKSEIFDDQFSVERPDGSNFTLKIRSTKLEDSAMYFCASSLSERVGEQFFGPGTRLTVL.

This clone was seen a single time. The chain employs TRBV29-1 and TRBJ2-1; D ambiguous. The CDR3 is 16 residues long. V dropped 6 bases and J dropped 5 bases, with 23 bases sitting between them. From germline, CDR1 is SQVTM and CDR2 ANQGSEA. The CDR3 loop is CSVIRAEPGFHNEQFF. The DNA for the CDR3 is TGCAGCGTAATCCGGGCCGAGCCTGGGTTCCACAATGAGCAGTTCTTC.

The V and J genes are TRBV5-1 and TRBJ2-4; D may be TRBD2 (6 bases). V lost 4 bases and J 3 bases, leaving 11 bases between the germline ends. Germline CDR1 reads SGHRS; CDR2 reads YFSETQ. This CDR3 is 14 amino acids long. The CDR3 here is CASSAGGIKNIQYF. The CDR3 DNA follows: TGCGCCAGCAGCGCTGGAGGGATCAAAAACATTCAGTACTTC.

The CDR3: CASSAQTGVALAIYF. For the CDR3, the DNA is TGTGCCAGCAGTGCCCAAACCGGGGTCGCGTTGGCCATATATTTT. This chain connects TRBV2 to TRBJ1-3; D is ambiguous. Looked up from germline, CDR1 is SNHLY and CDR2 is FYNNEI. V shed 4 bases and J shed 11 bases, with 21 bases lying between them. The CDR3 is 15 residues long.

The V call is TRBV6-6, the J call TRBJ2-1, with D maybe TRBD1 (5 bases). The germline V and J ends were trimmed by 5 bases and 6 bases, with 11 bases remaining between them. The CDR3 is made up of 13 amino acids. Germline assignment: CDR1 MNHNY and CDR2 SVGAGI (reference sequence). The CDR3 region is CASSTLRVNEQFF. The CDR3 DNA reads as TGTGCCAGCAGTACCCTCAGGGTCAATGAGCAGTTCTTC.

The chain has TRBV19 and TRBJ1-2, with D uncertain. V gave up 6 bases and J gave up 7 bases, with 21 bases separating them. Germline CDR1 LNHDA, CDR2 SQIVND (reference sequence). There are 15 residues in the CDR3. DNA for the CDR3: TGTGCCAGTAGCATGGGGTGGGAGGCAGGAGTTGGCTACACCTTC. It encodes CASSMGWEAGVGYTF.

This chain uses TRBV11-2 with TRBJ1-1; D gene ambiguous. V lost 1 base and J lost 1, with 16 bases in between. The germline V gene has CDR1 SGHAT and CDR2 FQNNGV. This CDR3 has 17 residues. CDR3 sequence: CASSLVLIGGRNTEAFF. CDR3 DNA sequence: TGTGCCAGCAGCTTAGTTCTTATTGGCGGACGGAACACTGAAGCTTTCTTT.

The gene calls are TRBV6-1 and TRBJ1-1, with 7 bases matching TRBD1. The germline CDR1 and CDR2 sequences are MNHNS and SASEGT. CDR3 length equals 14 residues. The V and J ends lost 8 bases and 4 bases, in that order; junction bases with no gene match: 10. The CDR3 loop is CASHADRVGTEAFF. The CDR3, as DNA: TGTGCCAGCCACGCAGACAGGGTGGGCACTGAAGCTTTCTTT.

The sample holds one count of this clone. The chain employs TRBV7-3 and TRBJ2-1; 11 bases are a match to TRBD2. Germline V gives CDR1 SGHTA, CDR2 FQGTGA. V was pared by 4 bases and J by 12 bases, with 11 bases of the junction left unmatched. This CDR3 has 15 amino acids. In nucleotides, the CDR3 is TGTGCCAGCAGCTCTTTAGCGGGAGGGCGTGGAACGCAGTTCTTC. Translating gives CASSSLAGGRGTQFF.

The CDR3 sequence: CASSQLPGHRNQPQHF. In DNA, the CDR3 is TGTGCCAGCAGCCAACTTCCGGGACATCGCAATCAGCCCCAGCATTTT. V is TRBV9 and J is TRBJ1-5; perhaps TRBD1 as D (6 bases). CDR1 and CDR2 from the germline V gene are SGDLS and YYNGEE. The V gene lost 4 bases and the J gene lost 2 bases, with 16 bases spanning the gap. The CDR3 extends over 16 amino acids.

The V gene is TRBV29-1, the J gene TRBJ1-5, with 7 nucleotides matching TRBD1. The CDR3 loop spans 13 amino acids. V was clipped by 4 bases and J by 7 bases; unmatched bases: 7. Germline loops: CDR1 SQVTM, CDR2 ANQGSEA. The CDR3 loop reads CSVGEQGGQPQHF. The DNA for the CDR3 is TGCAGCGTTGGAGAGCAGGGGGGCCAGCCCCAGCATTTT.

V and J are TRBV2 and TRBJ1-2, with D perhaps matching TRBD1 (6 bases). In germline, CDR1 is SNHLY, CDR2 FYNNEI. This CDR3 is built from 15 residues. The germline V and J ends were trimmed by 8 bases and 2 bases, with 18 bases remaining between them. CDR3 region: CASHRLQGPNYGYTF. CDR3 nucleotides: TGTGCCAGCCACCGGTTGCAGGGGCCAAACTATGGCTACACCTTC.

The chain links TRBV15 to TRBJ1-1; TRBD1 might be the D (5 bases). CDR1 LNHNV and CDR2 YYDKDF come from the germline V gene (reference sequence). The CDR3 is 13 amino acids. Trimming shortened V by 6 bases and J by 4 bases, and 12 bases separated the two germline ends. In nucleotides, the CDR3 is TGTGCCACCAGTATCGACCAGGGCACTGAAGCTTTCTTT. Translating it yields CATSIDQGTEAFF.

The chain has TRBV6-5 and TRBJ1-4, with a possible D match to TRBD1 (6 bases). The CDR3 covers 14 residues. Germline CDR1 MNHEY, CDR2 SVGAGI. The ends were cut back, 6 bases at V and 5 bases at J, with 13 bases in the middle. The CDR3 DNA sequence: TGTGCCAGCAGACCAAGACAGGAAAATGAAAAACTGTTTTTT. Its translation is CASRPRQENEKLFF.

The chain is built from TRBV2 and TRBJ2-7; 9 bases line up with TRBD1. The CDR3 totals 15 residues. The V gene's germline CDR1 is SNHLY and CDR2 FYNNEI. Losses at the gene ends were 6 bases for V and 4 bases for J; bases not matched to a gene: 10. The CDR3: CASRKTGGAGYEQYF. CDR3 nucleotides: TGTGCCAGCAGAAAAACAGGGGGCGCAGGTTACGAGCAGTACTTC.

The J gene is TRBJ1-1, the V gene TRBV13; 8 nucleotides line up with TRBD1. The length of the CDR3 is 13 residues. Per germline, CDR1 PRHDT and CDR2 FYEKMQ (reference sequence). J gave up 5 bases and V 8 bases, and 7 bases lay outside the gene matches. The CDR3: CASRLTGVTEAFF. CDR3 nucleotide sequence: TGTGCCAGCCGCCTGACAGGGGTTACTGAAGCTTTCTTT.

V is TRBV7-2 and J is TRBJ2-7; D perhaps matches TRBD1 (6 bases). The CDR3 contains 13 residues. V lost 5 bases and J lost 6, with 14 bases in between. The germline V gene has CDR1 SGHTA and CDR2 FQGNSA. The CDR3 loop reads CASSPRQVSEQYF. CDR3 DNA sequence: TGTGCCAGCAGCCCGCGACAGGTTAGCGAGCAGTACTTC.

The chain has TRBV18 and TRBJ1-5; D call uncertain. Trimming cost V 0 bases and J 4 bases, with 10 bases left between them. The CDR3 runs to 15 residues. From germline, CDR1 is KGHSH and CDR2 LQKENI. The CDR3 sequence: CASSPPGVNNQPQHF. CDR3 coding DNA: TGTGCCAGCTCACCACCTGGGGTGAATAATCAGCCCCAGCATTTT.